This entry concerns a single T cell receptor beta chain. Antigen: not known. 13 Jbeta primers and 60 Vbeta primers were used for the PCR. The assay was immunoSEQ multiplex PCR, and TCRdb's table has in-frame clones only and misses some. The table records about 130,000 clones, 79% of them present only once. This sample was included in a study of cytomegalovirus exposure and HLA in healthy donors. The study, taken as a whole, reports: According to reports, the classifier identified cytomegalovirus status with high specificity and sensitivity. The authors later found most CMV-associated TCR beta chains appeared HLA-restricted. In a later analysis, parvovirus B19, influenza, CMV and Epstein-Barr virus appeared linked to several top co-occurrence clusters.

Trimming left V 6 bases short and J 4 bases short, with 12 bases between. CDR1 is MDHEN and CDR2 is SYDVKM in the germline V gene. The CDR3 has 13 residues. The specimen sequenced was PBMCs. The receptor was isolated from a man aged 18 to 35 in good health and CMV-seronegative. The chain recombines TRBV28 with TRBJ1-2, with D perhaps TRBD1 (5 bases). CDR3 amino acids: CASRTAILYGYTF. For the CDR3, the DNA is TGTGCCAGCAGGACAGCTATCCTCTATGGCTACACCTTC.